The clone carrying this T cell receptor beta chain was counted between two and nine times. The antigen remains unidentified. This sample is drawn from a study of vaccination effects on CD4 cells after COVID-19. In the ViraFEST assay, antigen-specific CD4+ clonotypes were identified by expansion after peptide-pool stimulation. The culture ran for 10 days before CD4+ T cells were isolated. Two-dose BNT162b2 or mRNA-1273 vaccination was given to participants. Assay used: immunoSEQ multiplex PCR; TCRdb lists only in-frame clones, some missing. The table shows around 81,000 clones, with over 75% occurring only once. This TCR was recovered from a human donor who received a COVID-19 vaccine. The sequencing here drew on CD4+ T cells from PBMCs cultured with HCoV-OC43 spike peptides, taken after COVID-19 vaccination. Regarding subset: HCoV-OC43 spike overlapping peptide pool stimulation.

CDR3 DNA sequence: TGTGCCAGCAGCGGCGGGACAGCTCTCCCCCTCCACTTT. This encodes CASSGGTALPLHF. The V gene is TRBV7-9, the J gene TRBJ1-6; 7 nucleotides agree with TRBD1. Germline V gives CDR1 SEHNR, CDR2 FQNEAQ (reference sequence). V shed 5 bases, J shed 13 bases, and the junction held 8 bases outside the gene matches. This CDR3 contains 13 residues.